This T cell receptor (beta chain) was recorded in a study of blood T cell repertoires in COVID-19. Clones were sequenced by immunoSEQ multiplex PCR, and TCRdb holds only the in-frame ones, with some missing. The profile shows 190,000 or so clones, roughly 73% of them singletons. The CDR3 loop spans 21 amino acids. This clone has just one count. This TCR derives from a woman older than 75 with active or convalescent COVID-19. V usage is TRBV21-1 and J usage is TRBJ2-5; TRBD1 is the table's D call and was not checked against the DNA. TRBV21-1 is a pseudogene locus. The sample was peripheral blood. CDR3 amino acids: CASSPPREGQSGTGDQETQYF. CDR3 in DNA: TGTGCCAGCAGCCCCCCCCGAGAAGGTCAAAGTGGGACAGGGGACCAAGAGACCCAGTACTTC.